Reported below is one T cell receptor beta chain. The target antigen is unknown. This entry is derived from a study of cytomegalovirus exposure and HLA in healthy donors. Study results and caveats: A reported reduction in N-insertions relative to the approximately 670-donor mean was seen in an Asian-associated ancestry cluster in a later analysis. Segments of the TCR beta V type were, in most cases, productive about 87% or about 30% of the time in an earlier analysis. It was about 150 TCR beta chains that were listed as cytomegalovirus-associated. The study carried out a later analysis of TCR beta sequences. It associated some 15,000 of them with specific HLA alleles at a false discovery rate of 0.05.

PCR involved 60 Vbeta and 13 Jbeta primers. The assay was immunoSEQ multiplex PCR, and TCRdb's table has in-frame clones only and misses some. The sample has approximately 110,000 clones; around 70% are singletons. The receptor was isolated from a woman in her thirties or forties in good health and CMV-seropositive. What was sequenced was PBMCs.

The chain's CDR3 is CASSSSWGRRGNNEQFF. The CDR3 DNA sequence: TGTGCCAGCAGCTCATCCTGGGGTAGGCGGGGAAACAATGAGCAGTTCTTC. The genes are TRBV7-2 and TRBJ2-1, with D maybe TRBD2 (6 bases). V was cut by 4 bases and J by 5 bases, with 21 bases left in between. Germline CDR1 SGHTA, CDR2 FQGNSA. This CDR3 is built from 17 residues.